This record looks at one TCR beta chain sequence and its context. In the original processing: How many nucleated cells were present was estimated from reference gene primer amplification. Assay: immunoSEQ multiplex PCR; the TCRdb copy retains only in-frame clones and omits some. V and J calls and clone size are given by that table; D and trimming were obtained from the DNA. Of approximately 250,000 clones in the sample, approximately 86% were seen once. The sample originates from a study of blood T cell repertoires in COVID-19. Study summary: The United States, Italy and Spain were the sources of the acute and convalescent COVID-19 samples. Sources were T cells, B-cell-depleted T cells, or PBMCs; the material itself was cDNA or gDNA.

The CDR3 runs 14 residues. V was cut by 3 bases and J by 2 bases, with 13 bases left in between. Per the germline V gene, CDR1 is SQVTM and CDR2 is ANQGSEA. This sequence was found in a man aged 35-49 years with active or convalescent COVID-19. The chain employs TRBV29-1 and TRBJ2-5; D is perhaps TRBD2 (7 bases). What was sequenced was peripheral blood. CDR3 protein: CSVDEGGRQETQYF. The CDR3 nucleotides read TGCAGCGTTGATGAGGGGGGGAGGCAAGAGACCCAGTACTTC.